These 23 T cell receptor beta chains originate from one sample sequenced in a study of T cell responses to AZD1222 COVID-19 vaccine. Assay: immunoSEQ multiplex PCR; the TCRdb copy retains only in-frame clones and omits some. The sample has approximately 120,000 clones, roughly 90% seen once. Sequences were derived from peripheral blood, sampled on day 0 of AZD1222 vaccination. Receptors were obtained from an adult in good health.

This sequence joins TRBV6-2 or TRBV6-3 and TRBJ2-7; 8 nucleotides align to TRBD1. V was clipped by 4 bases and J by 3 bases; unmatched bases: 2. CDR3 size: 13 residues. Germline V gene sequence: CDR1 MNHEY, CDR2 SVGEGT. Here the CDR3 DNA reads TGTGCCAGCAGTTCAGACAGGGGCTACGAGCAGTACTTC. This codes for CASSSDRGYEQYF.

The chain has TRBV6-2 or TRBV6-3 and TRBJ2-5, with 7 nucleotides matching TRBD1. The CDR3 runs to 13 residues. Germline V gene data show CDR1 as MNHEY and CDR2 as SVGEGT. Trimming removed 6 bases from V and 5 bases from J; junction bases left unmatched: 6. CDR3 nucleotides: TGTGCCAGCAGCTCGACAGGGCCCGAGACCCAGTACTTC. Amino acids: CASSSTGPETQYF.

J is TRBJ1-3 and V is TRBV3-1 (or the pseudogene TRBV3-2), with 9 nucleotides matching TRBD1. Germline V gene lookup returns CDR1 LGHDT and CDR2 YNNKEL (reference sequence). This CDR3 spans 18 amino acids. The ends lost 3 bases at V and 0 bases at J; junction bases unmatched: 9. CDR3 DNA sequence: TGTGCCAGCAGCCACAGAGGACAGGGGCCCCGCTCTGGAAACACCATATATTTT. Amino acid sequence: CASSHRGQGPRSGNTIYF.

V is TRBV11-2 and J is TRBJ1-1; D is undetermined. V lost 5 bases, J lost 2 bases, and 18 bases lay in between. CDR1 is SGHAT, CDR2 FQNNGV, per germline. This CDR3 contains 16 residues. The CDR3 loop is CASSPSATGRNTEAFF. CDR3 sequence (DNA): TGTGCCAGCAGCCCCTCAGCAACGGGAAGAAACACTGAAGCTTTCTTT.

The chain has TRBV28 and TRBJ2-6; D remains unclear. V lost 6 bases, J lost 0 bases, and 12 bases lay in between. This CDR3 region has 16 residues. In germline, CDR1 is MDHEN, CDR2 SYDVKM. CDR3 protein: CASRPTTPSGANVLTF. The DNA for the CDR3 is TGTGCCAGCAGACCGACAACCCCCTCTGGGGCCAACGTCCTGACTTTC.

In this sample, this clone turned up once. The J gene is TRBJ1-2, the V gene TRBV7-9, with TRBD1 matching 7 bases. The CDR3 is 12 amino acids. With 5 bases clipped from V and 7 bases from J, the junction kept 4 bases outside the gene matches. Germline CDR1 and CDR2: SEHNR and FQNEAQ (reference sequence). The CDR3 nucleotides read TGTGCCAGCAGCCCCCAGGGGGGTGGCTACACCTTC. As protein: CASSPQGGGYTF. The variable domain in full, completed from reference TRBV7-9 and TRBJ1-2, reads DTGVSQNPRHKITKRGQNVTFRCDPISEHNRLYWYRQTLGQGPEFLTYFQNEAQLEKSRLLSDRFSAERPKGSFSTLEIQRTEQGDSAMYLCASSPQGGGYTFGSGTRLTVV.

V usage is TRBV4-1 and J usage is TRBJ1-4; D is undetermined. Between the trimmed V and J ends, which lost 3 bases and 7 bases, there was a span of 9 bases. Looked up from germline, CDR1 is MGHRA and CDR2 is YSYEKL. The CDR3 runs 13 residues. CDR3 in amino acids: CASSHPFGEKLFF. CDR3 in DNA: TGCGCCAGCAGCCATCCATTCGGTGAAAAACTGTTTTTT.

The J gene is TRBJ1-2, the V gene TRBV5-6, with 8 nucleotides matching TRBD1. Germline assignment: CDR1 SGHDT and CDR2 YYEEEE. CDR3 length: 15 residues. V shed 5 bases and J 8 bases; nucleotides not matched to a gene: 14. CDR3 sequence: CASSSPGGPIGGYTF. CDR3 nucleotides: TGTGCCAGCAGTTCCCCAGGGGGCCCTATTGGGGGCTACACCTTC.

V and J are TRBV14 and TRBJ1-2, with D unclear. This CDR3 comprises 16 residues. Germline values: CDR1 SGHDN, CDR2 FVKESK. V lost 0 bases to trimming and J lost 8 bases, with 19 bases between them. The CDR3 here is CASSQDLGGGINGYTF. CDR3 DNA sequence: TGTGCCAGCAGCCAAGACCTCGGTGGAGGGATTAACGGCTACACCTTC.

The chain combines TRBV7-3 with TRBJ2-1, with a possible D match to TRBD2 (7 bases). Trimming stripped 0 bases from V and 9 bases from J, with 24 bases between. CDR3 length: 18 residues. Germline V gene lookup returns CDR1 SGHTA and CDR2 FQGTGA. CDR3 coding DNA: TGTGCCAGCAGCTTAACGGGAGGGTGGGACAAGATCTTGGGTGAGCAGTTCTTC. Its translation: CASSLTGGWDKILGEQFF.

This clone was found many times. This rearrangement joins TRBV5-1 to TRBJ2-1; maybe TRBD1 (5 bases). Germline CDR1 is SGHRS and CDR2 is YFSETQ. The CDR3 covers 14 residues. Trimming removed 4 bases at V and 2 bases at J, with 10 bases between. This chain's CDR3 is CASSVGRAYNEQFF. The CDR3 DNA is TGCGCCAGCAGCGTCGGCAGGGCCTACAATGAGCAGTTCTTC.

The V and J genes are TRBV4-3 and TRBJ1-1; D is possibly TRBD1 (6 bases). Germline-derived CDR1 and CDR2 are LGHNA and YSLEER. Deletions cut 4 bases from V and 6 bases from J, with 21 bases between. The CDR3 has 16 residues. As DNA, the CDR3 is TGCGCCAGCAGCCTCCTCACGCAAAACAGGGTTTCTGAAGCTTTCTTT. Its translation is CASSLLTQNRVSEAFF.

This clone was seen a few times. This chain joins TRBV6-5 and TRBJ2-2, with D possibly matching TRBD2 (6 bases). Trimming took off 6 bases at V and 5 bases at J, with 10 bases between the two ends. This CDR3 region has 13 residues. Germline V CDR1 and CDR2: MNHEY, SVGAGI. CDR3 nucleotides: TGTGCCAGCAGGCTAGCGATAACCGGGGAGCTGTTTTTT. This gives the protein CASRLAITGELFF.

The chain carries TRBV6-2 or TRBV6-3 and TRBJ2-3; 8 nucleotides line up with TRBD1. Germline loops: CDR1 MNHEY, CDR2 SVGEGT. J lost 5 bases, V lost 6 bases, and 13 bases had no gene match. The CDR3 has 16 amino acids. This chain's CDR3 is CASSDQYRGVVDTQYF. DNA of the CDR3: TGTGCCAGCAGCGATCAATACAGGGGGGTGGTAGATACGCAGTATTTT.

V usage is TRBV7-2 and J usage is TRBJ2-7; maybe TRBD2 (6 bases). The V end was cut by 1 base, the J end by 4 bases, with 14 bases between. The CDR3 extends over 15 amino acids. The germline V gene encodes CDR1 SGHTA and CDR2 FQGNSA. CDR3 protein: CASSLVTSRYYEQYF. The CDR3 coding sequence is TGTGCCAGCAGCTTAGTGACTAGTAGGTATTACGAGCAGTACTTC.

The chain joins TRBV18 to TRBJ1-2; D may be TRBD1 (5 bases). V lost 0 bases to trimming and J lost 6 bases, with 14 bases between them. The germline CDR1 and CDR2 sequences are KGHSH and LQKENI. This CDR3 has 15 amino acids. The CDR3 DNA reads TGTGCCAGCTCACCACCGGCAGGGAGGTATGATGGCTACACCTTC. This codes for CASSPPAGRYDGYTF.

The V gene is TRBV6-1, the J gene TRBJ1-1; possibly TRBD1 for D (6 bases). The CDR3 loop spans 14 amino acids. CDR1 MNHNS and CDR2 SASEGT come from the germline V gene. The germline V and J ends were trimmed by 2 bases and 4 bases, with 11 bases remaining between them. CDR3 amino acids: CASSESRGRTEAFF. The CDR3 DNA sequence: TGTGCCAGCAGTGAATCCAGGGGTCGCACTGAAGCTTTCTTT.

The CDR3 loop reads CASSTDRGSSYNEQFF. In nucleotides, the CDR3 is TGTGCCAGTAGTACGGACAGGGGAAGCTCCTACAATGAGCAGTTCTTC. V and J are TRBV19 and TRBJ2-1; 9 positions match TRBD1. Looked up from germline, CDR1 is LNHDA and CDR2 is SQIVND (reference sequence). The CDR3 spans 16 residues. Trimming at V came to 4 bases and at J to 0 bases, leaving 4 bases not matched to a gene. Complete variable domain (other parts from reference TRBV19 and TRBJ2-1): DGGITQSPKYLFRKEGQNVTLSCEQNLNHDAMYWYRQDPGQGLRLIYYSQIVNDFQKGDIAEGYSVSREKKESFPLTVTSAQKNPTAFYLCASSTDRGSSYNEQFFGPGTRLTVL.

The CDR3 region has the DNA TGTGCCGGTATATTGCACACTGAAGCTTTCTTT. Protein: CAGILHTEAFF. The chain has TRBV30 and TRBJ1-1; D is unclear. CDR1 and CDR2 (germline): GTSNPN, SVGIG (reference sequence). The CDR3 totals 11 residues. Trimming removed 8 bases from V and 3 bases from J, with 10 bases in between.

This clone was observed once. The CDR3 nucleotides are TGTGCCAGCTCACCGTTTGCGGGGGGGCTTGGCACAGATACGCAGTATTTT. Its protein is CASSPFAGGLGTDTQYF. V is TRBV18 and J is TRBJ2-3; 9 nucleotides agree with TRBD2. CDR3 length: 17 amino acids. The germline CDR1 and CDR2 sequences are KGHSH and LQKENI. V was pared by 3 bases and J by 1 base, with 8 bases of the junction left unmatched.

The CDR3 region is CASSVVGTEAFF. As DNA, the CDR3 is TGTGCCAGCAGTGTAGTCGGCACTGAAGCTTTCTTT. V usage is TRBV28 and J usage is TRBJ1-1; no definite D call. V shed 5 bases and J shed 4 bases, with 8 bases lying between them. Germline assignment: CDR1 MDHEN and CDR2 SYDVKM. CDR3 length: 12 residues. The full variable domain, completed using reference TRBV28 and TRBJ1-1, is DVKVTQSSRYLVKRTGEKVFLECVQDMDHENMFWYRQDPGLGLRLIYFSYDVKMKEKGDIPEGYSVSREKKERFSLILESASTNQTSMYLCASSVVGTEAFFGQGTRLTVV.

The gene calls are TRBV4-3 and TRBJ2-2; maybe TRBD2 (5 bases). CDR3 length: 15 amino acids. Trimming removed 3 bases from V and 3 bases from J, with 11 bases in between. Germline V gene data show CDR1 as LGHNA and CDR2 as YSLEER. The DNA of the CDR3 is TGCGCCAGCAGCCACCCCGGGGTTTACACCGGGGAGCTGTTTTTT. Amino acids: CASSHPGVYTGELFF.

This clone was recorded only once. The chain links TRBV7-2 to TRBJ2-7, with 10 bases identical to TRBD2. Germline loops: CDR1 SGHTA, CDR2 FQGNSA. The V gene end was trimmed by 5 bases and the J gene end by 4 bases; junction bases not matched to a gene: 14. This CDR3 is built from 17 residues. The CDR3 nucleotides read TGTGCCAGCAGCAGATCAAGCGGGGGGGCCGAGAAATACGAGCAGTACTTC. It translates to CASSRSSGGAEKYEQYF.